This TCR beta chain was captured in a study of shared clonotypes between healthy human individuals. Trimming removed 4 bases at V and 3 bases at J, with 16 bases between. The germline V gene encodes CDR1 SGHTA and CDR2 FQGTGA. The CDR3 runs to 16 residues. Sorted-subset replicate PCRs used 200 ng of genomic DNA. This amount corresponded to some 32,000 T cell genomes. Data came from immunoSEQ multiplex PCR; TCRdb stores just in-frame clones and leaves some out. The repertoire holds over 2 million clones, with about 95% as singletons. This chain uses TRBV7-3 with TRBJ2-1; either TRBD1 or TRBD2 may supply D (6 bases each). Sequenced material: naive CD4+ T cells sorted from blood. As to subset: CD45RA+ positively selected. The sequence came from a man between 18 and 35 years old in good health. The CDR3 region is CASSSRPGAGYNEQFF. The CDR3 DNA follows: TGTGCCAGCAGCTCCCGTCCGGGGGCAGGCTACAATGAGCAGTTCTTC.